Given below is one T cell receptor beta chain in context. This clone's antigen is unknown. Per-nucleotide qualities are absent, and no much larger clonotype sits a single base away. The library was made by 5' RACE. Sequenced using an Illumina HiSeq 2500. The second PCR ran for about 6 to 12 cycles and used a J-beta primer mix along with a sample-barcoded 5' primer. A template-switch 5' adaptor carrying 12 random nucleotides introduced a unique molecular identifier onto each TCR beta cDNA molecule. Each sample yielded at least 3 million CDR3-containing paired-end reads. All of the RNA was converted into first-strand cDNA using the Mint cDNA synthesis kit, with a TRBC-specific oligonucleotide serving as the primer. Following uracil-DNA glycosylase treatment, all cDNA underwent a first 18-cycle PCR with the universal primers M1SS and BC2_uni_R. The authors' analysis ran thus. For normalization, 1 million high-quality reads, each with a distinct molecular identifier, were randomly selected from each sample. Instead of being binned into consensus sequences, reads with shared molecular identifiers were discarded. CDR3 identification, clonotype clustering and error correction used MiTCR with a Q25 quality threshold and the strictest error-elimination algorithm. A nonparametric unseen species model with Euler transformation was used to estimate a lower bound on total TCR beta diversity. The raw public data were reprocessed by TCRdb itself: fastp quality trimming at Q25, MiXCR clonotype calling, in-frame beta chains only. One record per CDR3 amino acid sequence lists the most common genes and DNA. It is TCRdb's table, rather than the study itself, that gives the V and J calls and clone size. This sample holds roughly 800,000 distinct CDR3 sequences; 58% were observed only once. Approximately 23% of the sample lies in the top ten.

The data were obtained in a study of blood T cells in healthy people across ages (dated by TCRdb to about 2015). For the study in its entirety: Template switching captured roughly one uniquely barcoded TCR beta cDNA molecule per two T cells in model experiments. Using deep sequencing normalized with unique cDNA molecular identifiers, the study measured how TCR beta repertoire diversity changes with age. Four age groups were formed from the donors: young (average approximately 15 years), middle-aged (more than 35), aged (over 55) and long-lived (approximately 80). To avoid experimental bias, donors of different ages were distributed randomly across sequencing lanes. The study analyzed two additional independent replicas of 1 million unique cDNA reads from the same blood draw for two donors, one aged 18 to 29 and one aged 80 or older.

Broader findings and caveats from the paper: The CMV infection status of donors was not known, potentially confounding age-related changes in expanded clonotypes. Compared with the aged group, the long-lived group had more naive CD4+ T cells, fewer expanded clones and increased TCR diversity, suggesting age selection. Observed TCR beta diversity per million T cells fell roughly linearly with age, and a significant reduction was already apparent by age around 40. Estimates of total diversity based on one million sequenced T cells were considered lower bounds and underestimates. Observed TCR beta diversity correlated strongly with the percentage of naive T cells measured by flow cytometry. Since profiling was done on bulk unsorted PBMCs, naive and antigen-experienced compartments could not be conclusively compared.

The donors were 40 or so Caucasian individuals from Russia, aged roughly 6 to 90 years, who were systemically healthy. Each donor gave 9 to 10 milliliters of peripheral blood, collected into EDTA-treated Vacutainer tubes. Ficoll-Paque density-gradient centrifugation was used to isolate PBMCs, with at least 6.5 million per sample. Trizol reagent was used to extract total RNA from the PBMCs, yielding at least 5.5 micrograms per sample. For every donor, flow cytometry on a PBMC aliquot measured the percentage of naive CD45RAhigh/CD27high T cells. Looking up the germline V gene yields CDR1 MNHNS and CDR2 SASEGT. The germline V end is reduced by 2 bases and the J end by 2 bases; junction bases left unmatched: 6. Including cysteine and phenylalanine, the CDR3 has 17 amino acids. Of all the DNA, just the CDR3 is kept, 51 bases in frame from base 1.

This receptor was identified in a man aged 25 to 45 in good health. The sequencing input was blood. The receptor chain draws on TRBV6-1 and TRBJ2-3; TRBD2 agrees with 11 junctional bases. The CDR3 has the sequence CASSEPSSGGYTDTQYF. Read as DNA, the sequence is TGTGCCAGCAGTGAACCTTCTAGCGGGGGGTACACAGATACGCAGTATTTT.